Listed here is a single TCR beta chain. Its matching antigen is unknown. This entry is derived from a study of cytomegalovirus exposure and HLA in healthy donors. Donors sampled were nominally healthy, though unrecorded immune exposures were likely. Amplification used 60 Vbeta primers and 13 Jbeta primers. Here immunoSEQ multiplex PCR was the method, and the copy in TCRdb shows in-frame clones only, minus some. This table holds over 95,000 clones, 70% to 80% found once. Germline CDR1 is LNHDA and CDR2 is SQIVND (reference sequence). The length of the CDR3 is 17 residues. V was pared by 5 bases and J by 6 bases, with 17 bases of the junction left unmatched. Findings of the study overall: A link between a missense DCLRE1C variant and TCR beta V- and J-gene trimming emerged from a later analysis. Upon later analysis, TCR association rates were observed to vary by HLA locus, being highest for DRB1 and lowest for HLA-C. In most subjects, TCR beta sequences reportedly gave accurate predictions of HLA-A and HLA-B alleles.

The chain uses TRBV19 and TRBJ1-2, with TRBD1 identical over 8 bases. The TCR originated in a female donor in good health and CMV-seronegative. Input material: PBMCs. CDR3 sequence reads: CASSRFIFQGAVNGYTF. CDR3 bases: TGTGCCAGTAGTCGGTTTATCTTCCAGGGGGCAGTTAATGGCTACACCTTC.